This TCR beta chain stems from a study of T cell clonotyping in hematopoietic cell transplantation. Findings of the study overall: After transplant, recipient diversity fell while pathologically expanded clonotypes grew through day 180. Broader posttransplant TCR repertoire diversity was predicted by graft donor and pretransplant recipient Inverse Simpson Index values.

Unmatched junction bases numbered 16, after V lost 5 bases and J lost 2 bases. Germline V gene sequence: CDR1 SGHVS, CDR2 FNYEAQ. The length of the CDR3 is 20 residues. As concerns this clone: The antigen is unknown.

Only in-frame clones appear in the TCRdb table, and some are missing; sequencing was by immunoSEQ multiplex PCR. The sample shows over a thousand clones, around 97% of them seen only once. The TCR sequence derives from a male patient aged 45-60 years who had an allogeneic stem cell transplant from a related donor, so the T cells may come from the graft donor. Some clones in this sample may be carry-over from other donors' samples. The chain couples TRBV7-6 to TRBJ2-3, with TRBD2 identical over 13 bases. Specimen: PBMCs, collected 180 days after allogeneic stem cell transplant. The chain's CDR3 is CASSRLRVVTSGRHTDTQYF. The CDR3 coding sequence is TGTGCCAGCAGCCGCCTGAGGGTTGTGACTAGCGGGAGGCACACAGATACGCAGTATTTT. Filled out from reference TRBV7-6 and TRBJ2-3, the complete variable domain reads GAGVSQSPRYKVTKRGQDVALRCDPISGHVSLYWYRQALGQGPEFLTYFNYEAQQDKSGLPNDRFSAERPEGSISTLTIQRTEQRDSAMYRCASSRLRVVTSGRHTDTQYFGPGTRLTVL.